The clone carrying this T cell receptor (beta chain) has a single count. This entry is derived from a study of OX40 agonist ivuxolimab in advanced cancers. V was clipped by 3 bases and J by 8 bases; unmatched bases: 10. Germline assignment: CDR1 SEHNR and CDR2 FQNEAQ (reference sequence). The CDR3 is made up of 15 amino acids. The table came from immunoSEQ multiplex PCR; TCRdb's copy has only in-frame clones and leaves some out. The data show around 74,000 clones, around 93% seen once. This TCR was sampled from an adult with an advanced solid tumor such as melanoma, head and neck, liver or kidney cancer. This chain uses TRBV7-9 with TRBJ1-2, with 9 bases lining up with TRBD1. The material sequenced was CD4+ or CD8+ T cells sorted from blood, taken in a trial of the OX40 agonist ivuxolimab. This CDR3 reads CASSFLSGTGNGYTF. As DNA, the CDR3 is TGTGCCAGCAGCTTTTTATCCGGGACAGGGAACGGCTACACCTTC.